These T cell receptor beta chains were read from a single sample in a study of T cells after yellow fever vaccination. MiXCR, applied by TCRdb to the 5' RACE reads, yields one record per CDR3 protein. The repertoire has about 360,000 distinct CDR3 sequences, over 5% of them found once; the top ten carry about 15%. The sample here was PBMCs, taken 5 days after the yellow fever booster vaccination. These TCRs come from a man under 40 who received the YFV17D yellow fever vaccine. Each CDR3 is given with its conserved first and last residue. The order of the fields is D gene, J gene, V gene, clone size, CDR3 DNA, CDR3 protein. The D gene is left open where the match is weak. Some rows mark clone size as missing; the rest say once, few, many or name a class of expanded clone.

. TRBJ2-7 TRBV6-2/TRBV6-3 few TGTGCCAGCAGTAGGGGGTACGGGAGCTCACCCTACGAGCAGTACTTC CASSRGYGSSPYEQYF
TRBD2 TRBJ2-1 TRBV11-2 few TGTGCCAGCAGTGGGGGGAGCGGGGGCTACAATGAGCAGTTCTTC CASSGGSGGYNEQFF
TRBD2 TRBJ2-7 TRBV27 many TGTGCCAGCAGCCTCGGACTAGCGGACACCTACGAGCAGTACTTC CASSLGLADTYEQYF
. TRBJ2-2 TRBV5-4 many TGTGCCAGCAGCGCCACCGGGGAGCTGTTTTTT CASSATGELFF
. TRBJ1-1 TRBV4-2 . TGTGCCAGCAGCCAAGATCGGGGGGGATGGACTGAAGCTTTCTTT CASSQDRGGWTEAFF
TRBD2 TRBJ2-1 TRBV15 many TGTGCCACCAGCAGAGTTGAGCGGGAGGGCTCCAATGAGCAGTTCTTC CATSRVEREGSNEQFF
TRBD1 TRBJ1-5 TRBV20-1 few TGCAGTGCTAGACAGGGGGCTACTCAGCCCCAGCATTTT CSARQGATQPQHF
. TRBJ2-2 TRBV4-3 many TGCGCCAGCAGCCAAGTACGGGCTGAGGCCGGGGAGCTGTTTTTT CASSQVRAEAGELFF
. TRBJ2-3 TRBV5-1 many TGCGCCAGCAGCTTGGCCAGAGGACGCAGCACAGATACGCAGTATTTT CASSLARGRSTDTQYF
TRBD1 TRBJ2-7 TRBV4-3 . TGCGCCAGCAGCACTGAGGGAGTAAGCAGGGGGGAGCAGTACTTC CASSTEGVSRGEQYF
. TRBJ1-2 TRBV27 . . CASSSSTGPYGYTF
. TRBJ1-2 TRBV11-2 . TGTGCCAGCAGCCTAGGGGAAGTAGATGGCTACACCTTC CASSLGEVDGYTF
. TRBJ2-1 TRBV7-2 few TGTGCCAGCAGACTATTACTGGGGGGTGAGCAGTTCTTC CASRLLLGGEQFF
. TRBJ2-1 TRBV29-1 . TGCAGCGTGTATCTAGCGCTGAATGAGCAGTTCTTC CSVYLALNEQFF
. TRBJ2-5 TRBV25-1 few TGTGCCAGCAGTCGCCCTAGCAGTAGAGAGACCCAGTACTTC CASSRPSSRETQYF
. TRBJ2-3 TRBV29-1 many TGCAGCGTTGAAATGCGGCTTCGCACAGATACGCAGTATTTT CSVEMRLRTDTQYF
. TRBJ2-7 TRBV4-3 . TGCGCCAGCAGCCAAGAGGGGTGGGGGCGCATCCGCTACGAGCAGTACTTC CASSQEGWGRIRYEQYF